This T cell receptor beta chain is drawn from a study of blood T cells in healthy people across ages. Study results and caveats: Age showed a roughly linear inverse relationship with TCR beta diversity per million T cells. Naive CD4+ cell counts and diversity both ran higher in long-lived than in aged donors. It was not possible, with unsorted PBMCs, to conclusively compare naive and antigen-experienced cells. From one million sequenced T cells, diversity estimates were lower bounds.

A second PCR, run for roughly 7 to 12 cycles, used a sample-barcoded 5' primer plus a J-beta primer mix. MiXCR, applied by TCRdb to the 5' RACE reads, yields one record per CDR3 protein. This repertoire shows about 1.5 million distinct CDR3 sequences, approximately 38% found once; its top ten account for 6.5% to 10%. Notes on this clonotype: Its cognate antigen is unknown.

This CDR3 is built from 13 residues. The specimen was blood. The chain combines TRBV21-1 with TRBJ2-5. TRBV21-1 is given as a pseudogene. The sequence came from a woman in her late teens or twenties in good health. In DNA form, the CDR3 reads TGTGCCAGCACCAAAGCAATCCAAGAGACCCAGTACTTC. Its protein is CASTKAIQETQYF.